One sample yielded the 8 T cell receptor beta chains listed below, sequenced in a study of CD8+CD57+ T cells in acquired aplastic anemia. Previously, flow cytometry had revealed CD8+CD57+ cell expansion in the patients chosen for sequencing. Profiling of TCR beta VDJ combinations and CDR3 sequences used genomic DNA as template. One entry per CDR3 protein results from TCRdb running MiXCR on the reads. The profile shows approximately 180,000 distinct CDR3 sequences, 50% to 65% of them singletons. The material sequenced was sorted CD4+, CD8+, or CD8+CD57+ T cells (not recorded which) from PBMCs. The receptors come from a human donor with aplastic anemia.

This chain uses TRBV7-9 with TRBJ1-2, with no clear D. Germline lookup yields CDR1 SEHNR and CDR2 FQNEAQ (reference sequence). The ends were cut back, 3 bases at V and 6 bases at J, with 11 bases in the middle. CDR3 length: 13 residues. The CDR3, as DNA: TGTGCCAGCAGCTTCCCGGGTTTGGATGGCTACACCTTC. Amino acid sequence: CASSFPGLDGYTF.

J is TRBJ2-7 and V is TRBV12-3 or TRBV12-4; D is ambiguous. The germline V and J ends were trimmed by 1 base and 6 bases, with 7 bases remaining between them. The CDR3 spans 12 residues. In nucleotides, the CDR3 is TGTGCCAGCAGTTTAGGGAAAGGCGAGCAGTACTTC. Translation gives CASSLGKGEQYF.

This clonotype was counted only a few times. This chain joins TRBV7-2 and TRBJ2-5; D may be TRBD1 (6 bases). Germline CDR1 is SGHTA and CDR2 is FQGNSA. This CDR3 region has 14 residues. Trimming removed 6 bases from V and 4 bases from J, with 15 bases in between. The CDR3 here is CASSTPGVSETQYF. CDR3 nucleotide sequence: TGTGCCAGCAGTACTCCAGGGGTTTCAGAGACCCAGTACTTC. The full variable domain, its missing parts supplied by reference TRBV7-2 and TRBJ2-5, is GAGVSQSPSNKVTEKGKDVELRCDPISGHTALYWYRQSLGQGLEFLIYFQGNSAPDKSGLPSDRFSAERTGGSVSTLTIQRTQQEDSAVYLCASSTPGVSETQYFGPGTRLLVL.

The chain links TRBV7-3 to TRBJ2-3; TRBD1 might be the D (6 bases). The J call may be faulty, since TRBJ1-5 better matches the DNA end. This CDR3 region has 14 residues. Germline V CDR1 and CDR2: SGHTA, FQGTGA. The CDR3 bases are TGTGCCAGCAGCTTGGTTCCGGGTGGGGACACGCAGCATTTT. This gives the protein CASSLVPGGDTQHF.

This clonotype was seen more than once but under ten times. The gene calls are TRBV6-2 or TRBV6-3 and TRBJ1-2, with 8 bases lining up with TRBD1. Germline V lookup: CDR1 MNHEY, CDR2 SVGEGT. The CDR3 extends over 18 amino acids. V lost 4 bases, J lost 2 bases, and 15 bases stayed unmatched. The CDR3 sequence is CASSSPAWAGGANYGYTF. The DNA for the CDR3 is TGTGCCAGCAGTTCCCCCGCTTGGGCAGGGGGCGCGAACTATGGCTACACCTTC.

The J gene is TRBJ2-2, the V gene TRBV19, with D uncertain. CDR3 size: 14 residues. The ends were cut back, 8 bases at V and 11 bases at J, with 21 bases in the middle. CDR1 and CDR2 (germline): LNHDA, SQIVND (reference sequence). This chain's CDR3 is CASGKKVMGGELFF. In DNA, the CDR3 is TGTGCCAGTGGGAAAAAGGTGATGGGCGGTGAGCTGTTTTTT. Drawing the rest from reference TRBV19 and TRBJ2-2, the complete variable domain is DGGITQSPKYLFRKEGQNVTLSCEQNLNHDAMYWYRQDPGQGLRLIYYSQIVNDFQKGDIAEGYSVSREKKESFPLTVTSAQKNPTAFYLCASGKKVMGGELFFGEGSRLTVL.

The chain couples TRBV29-1 to TRBJ2-3, with no clear D. This CDR3 region has 11 residues. The germline gives CDR1 SQVTM, CDR2 ANQGSEA. V was shortened by 2 bases and J by 6 bases, with 6 bases between the two germline ends. This chain's CDR3 is CSVETPDTQYF. CDR3 DNA: TGCAGCGTTGAAACCCCGGATACGCAGTATTTT.

This chain uses TRBV24-1 with TRBJ1-6; 11 bases are shared with TRBD1. The CDR3 has 15 amino acids. V was clipped by 2 bases and J by 8 bases; unmatched bases: 1. The germline V gene encodes CDR1 KGHDR and CDR2 SFDVKD. The chain's CDR3 is CATSDSGQGDSPLHF. The CDR3, as DNA: TGTGCCACCAGTGATTCGGGACAGGGGGATTCACCCCTCCACTTT.